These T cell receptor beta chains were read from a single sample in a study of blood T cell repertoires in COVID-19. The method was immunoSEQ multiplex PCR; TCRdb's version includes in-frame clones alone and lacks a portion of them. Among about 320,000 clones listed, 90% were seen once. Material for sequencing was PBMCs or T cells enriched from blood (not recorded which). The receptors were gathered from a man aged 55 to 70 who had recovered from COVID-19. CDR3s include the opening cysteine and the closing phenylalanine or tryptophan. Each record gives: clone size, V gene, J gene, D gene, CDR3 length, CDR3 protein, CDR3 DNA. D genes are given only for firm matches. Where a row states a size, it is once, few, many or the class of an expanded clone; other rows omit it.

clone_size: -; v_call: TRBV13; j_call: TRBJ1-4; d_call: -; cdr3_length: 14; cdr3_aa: CASGEQATNEKLFF; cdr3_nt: TGTGCCAGCGGCGAGCAGGCAACTAATGAAAAACTGTTTTTT
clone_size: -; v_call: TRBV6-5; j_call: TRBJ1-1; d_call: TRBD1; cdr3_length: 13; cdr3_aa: CASVRTGDTEAFF; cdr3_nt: TGTGCCAGCGTCAGGACAGGGGACACTGAAGCTTTCTTT
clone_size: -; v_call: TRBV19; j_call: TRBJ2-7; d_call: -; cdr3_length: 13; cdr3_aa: CASSTPGVYEQYF; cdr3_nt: TGTGCCAGTAGTACCCCCGGAGTCTACGAGCAGTACTTC
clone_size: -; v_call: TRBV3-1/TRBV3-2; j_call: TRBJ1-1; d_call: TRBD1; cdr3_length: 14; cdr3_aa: CASSQGQRNTEAFF; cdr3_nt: TGTGCCAGCAGCCAGGGACAGAGGAACACTGAAGCTTTCTTT
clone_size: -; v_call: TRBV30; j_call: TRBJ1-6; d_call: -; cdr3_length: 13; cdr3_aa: CAWRSGYGSPLHF; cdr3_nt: TGTGCCTGGAGATCAGGCTACGGCTCACCCCTCCACTTT
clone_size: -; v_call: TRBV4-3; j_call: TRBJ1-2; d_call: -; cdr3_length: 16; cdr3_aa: CASSQARRGANYGYTF; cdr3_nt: TGCGCCAGCAGCCAAGCCCGGCGAGGTGCTAACTATGGCTACACCTTC
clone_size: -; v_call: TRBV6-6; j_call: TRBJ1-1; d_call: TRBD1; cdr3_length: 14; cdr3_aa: CASRRTGAGTEAFF; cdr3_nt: TGTGCCAGCAGAAGGACAGGGGCGGGAACTGAAGCTTTCTTT
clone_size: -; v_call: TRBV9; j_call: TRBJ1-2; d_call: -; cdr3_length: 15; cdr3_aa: CASSVATDPNYGYTF; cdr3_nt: TGTGCCAGCAGCGTAGCTACAGATCCTAACTATGGCTACACCTTC
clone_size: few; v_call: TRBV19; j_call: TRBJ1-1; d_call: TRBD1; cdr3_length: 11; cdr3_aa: CAGQGMIEAFF; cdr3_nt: TGTGCCGGACAGGGTATGATTGAAGCTTTCTTT
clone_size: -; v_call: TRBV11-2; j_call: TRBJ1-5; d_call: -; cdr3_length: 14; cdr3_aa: CASSFGQYNQPQHF; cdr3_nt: TGTGCCAGCAGCTTTGGACAGTACAATCAGCCCCAGCATTTT
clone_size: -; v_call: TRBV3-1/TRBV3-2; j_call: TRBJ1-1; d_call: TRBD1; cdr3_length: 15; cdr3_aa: CASSQGFLTGEVAFF; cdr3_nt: TGTGCCAGCAGTCAAGGATTCCTTACAGGGGAAGTAGCTTTCTTT
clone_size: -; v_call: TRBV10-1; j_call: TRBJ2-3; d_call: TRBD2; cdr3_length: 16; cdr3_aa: CASSESGGWGSDTQYF; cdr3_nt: TGCGCCAGCAGTGAGTCGGGGGGGTGGGGGTCAGATACGCAGTATTTT
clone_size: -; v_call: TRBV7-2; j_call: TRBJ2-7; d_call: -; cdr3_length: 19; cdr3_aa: CASSVENPRTAGRRYEQYF; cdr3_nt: TGTGCCAGCAGCGTAGAAAACCCCCGGACAGCCGGCCGAAGGTACGAGCAGTACTTC
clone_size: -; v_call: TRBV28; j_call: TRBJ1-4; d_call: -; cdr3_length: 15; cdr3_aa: CASRGSGTTNEKLFF; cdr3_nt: TGTGCCAGCAGGGGGAGTGGGACAACTAATGAAAAACTGTTTTTT
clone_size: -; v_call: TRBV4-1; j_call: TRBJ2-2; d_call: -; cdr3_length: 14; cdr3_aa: CASSPSQSTGELFF; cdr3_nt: TGCGCCAGCAGCCCATCCCAGTCCACCGGGGAGCTGTTTTTT
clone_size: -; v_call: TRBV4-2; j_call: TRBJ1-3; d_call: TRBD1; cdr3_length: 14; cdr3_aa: CASGRSQGVNTIYF; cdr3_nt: TGTGCCAGCGGGAGGTCACAGGGGGTAAACACCATATATTTT
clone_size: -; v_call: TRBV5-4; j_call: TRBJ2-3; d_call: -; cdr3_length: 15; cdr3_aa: CASSFGSRRGDTQYF; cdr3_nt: TGTGCCAGCAGCTTTGGTTCCCGACGAGGAGATACGCAGTATTTT
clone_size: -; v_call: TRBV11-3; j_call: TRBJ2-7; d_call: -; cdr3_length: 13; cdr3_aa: CASRPRGNYEQYF; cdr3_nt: TGTGCCAGCCGGCCTCGGGGGAACTACGAGCAGTACTTC
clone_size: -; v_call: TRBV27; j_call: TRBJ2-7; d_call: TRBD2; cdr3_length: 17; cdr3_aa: CASSLSVGRGSWYEQYF; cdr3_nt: TGTGCCAGCAGTTTAAGCGTTGGCCGCGGGAGTTGGTACGAGCAGTACTTC
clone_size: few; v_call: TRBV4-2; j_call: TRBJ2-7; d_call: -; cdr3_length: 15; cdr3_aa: CASSQEWTESYEQYF; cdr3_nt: TGTGCCAGCAGCCAAGAGTGGACAGAGTCCTACGAGCAGTACTTC
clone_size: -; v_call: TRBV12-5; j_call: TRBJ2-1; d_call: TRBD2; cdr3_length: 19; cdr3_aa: CASGLGQGLAGDLSHEQFF; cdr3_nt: TGTGCTAGTGGTTTGGGCCAGGGACTAGCGGGAGACCTTTCCCATGAGCAGTTCTTC
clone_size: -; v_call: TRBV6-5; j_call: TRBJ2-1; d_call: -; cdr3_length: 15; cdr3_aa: CASRQSRIRVNEQFF; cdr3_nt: TGTGCCAGCAGACAATCTAGAATCCGTGTCAATGAGCAGTTCTTC
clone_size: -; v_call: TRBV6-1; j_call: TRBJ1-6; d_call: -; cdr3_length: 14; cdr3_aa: CASSEARRNSPLHF; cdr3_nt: TGTGCCAGCAGTGAAGCGCGCCGGAATTCACCCCTCCACTTT
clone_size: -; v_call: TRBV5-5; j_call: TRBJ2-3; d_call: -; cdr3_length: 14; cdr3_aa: CASSLVGISDTQYF; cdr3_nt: TGTGCCAGCAGCTTGGTGGGCATCTCAGATACGCAGTATTTT
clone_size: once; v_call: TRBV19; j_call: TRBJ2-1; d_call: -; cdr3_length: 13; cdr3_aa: CASSSRGQYEQFF; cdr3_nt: TGTGCCAGTAGTAGCAGGGGCCAGTATGAGCAGTTCTTC
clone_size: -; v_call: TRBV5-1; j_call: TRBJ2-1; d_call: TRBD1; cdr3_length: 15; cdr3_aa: CASSLHGQGRVEQFF; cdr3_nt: TGCGCCAGCAGCTTACATGGACAGGGTAGAGTTGAGCAGTTCTTC
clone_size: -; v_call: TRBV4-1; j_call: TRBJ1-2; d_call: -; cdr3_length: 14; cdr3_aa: CASSQLGVRRGYTF; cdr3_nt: TGCGCCAGCAGCCAATTAGGGGTTCGTCGTGGCTACACCTTC
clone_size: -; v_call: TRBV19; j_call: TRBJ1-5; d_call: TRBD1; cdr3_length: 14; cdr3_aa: CASSPGQLHQPQHF; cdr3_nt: TGTGCCAGTAGTCCGGGACAGCTTCATCAGCCCCAGCATTTT
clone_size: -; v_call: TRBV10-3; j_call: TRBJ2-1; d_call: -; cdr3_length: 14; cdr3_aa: CASTPGSSYNEQFF; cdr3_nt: TGTGCCTCCACCCCAGGTAGCTCCTACAATGAGCAGTTCTTC
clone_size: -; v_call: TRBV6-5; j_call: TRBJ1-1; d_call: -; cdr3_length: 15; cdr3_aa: CASSYSWHTNTEAFF; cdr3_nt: TGTGCCAGCAGTTACTCCTGGCATACGAACACTGAAGCTTTCTTT
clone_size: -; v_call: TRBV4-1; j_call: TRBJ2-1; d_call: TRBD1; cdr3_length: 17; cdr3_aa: CASSQGQGVRSYNEQFF; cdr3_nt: TGCGCCAGCAGCCAGGGCCAGGGGGTGCGCTCCTACAATGAGCAGTTCTTC
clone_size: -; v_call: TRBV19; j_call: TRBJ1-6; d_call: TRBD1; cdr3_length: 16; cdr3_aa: CASSIGGTAVGSPLHF; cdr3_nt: TGTGCCAGTAGTATAGGAGGGACAGCGGTGGGGTCACCCCTCCACTTT
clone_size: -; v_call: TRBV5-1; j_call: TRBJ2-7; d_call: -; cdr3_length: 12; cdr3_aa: CASSFRGGEQYF; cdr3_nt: TGCGCCAGCAGCTTCCGGGGAGGTGAGCAGTACTTC
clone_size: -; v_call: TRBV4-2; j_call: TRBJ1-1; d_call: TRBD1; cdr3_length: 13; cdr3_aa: CASSQDQGAEAFF; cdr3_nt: TGTGCCAGCAGCCAAGACCAGGGGGCTGAAGCTTTCTTT
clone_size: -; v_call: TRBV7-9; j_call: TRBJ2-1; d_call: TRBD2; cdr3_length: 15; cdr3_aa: CASTPDSRTSNEQFF; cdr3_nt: TGTGCCAGCACGCCTGATAGCAGGACTAGCAATGAGCAGTTCTTC
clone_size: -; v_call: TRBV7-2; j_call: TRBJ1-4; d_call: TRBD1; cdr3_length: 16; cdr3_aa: CASSPTGGLTNEKLFF; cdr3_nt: TGTGCCAGCAGCCCGACAGGGGGCCTAACTAATGAAAAACTGTTTTTT
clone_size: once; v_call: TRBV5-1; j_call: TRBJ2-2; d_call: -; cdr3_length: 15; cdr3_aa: CASSLYRMNTGELFF; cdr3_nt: TGCGCCAGCAGCTTGTACAGGATGAACACCGGGGAGCTGTTTTTT
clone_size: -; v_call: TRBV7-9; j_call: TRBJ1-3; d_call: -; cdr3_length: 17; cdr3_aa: CASSLGVGRAYGNTIYF; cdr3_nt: TGTGCCAGCAGCTTAGGGGTTGGCAGGGCGTATGGAAACACCATATATTTT
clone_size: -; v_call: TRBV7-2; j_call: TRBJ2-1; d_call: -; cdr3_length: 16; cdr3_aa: CASSPIGGGSYNEQFF; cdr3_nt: TGTGCCAGCAGCCCCATAGGGGGGGGCTCCTACAATGAGCAGTTCTTC
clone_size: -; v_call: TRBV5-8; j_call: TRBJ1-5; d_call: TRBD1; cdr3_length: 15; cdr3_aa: CASSPGTGGDQPQHF; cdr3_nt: TGTGCCAGCAGCCCAGGGACAGGGGGGGATCAGCCCCAGCATTTT
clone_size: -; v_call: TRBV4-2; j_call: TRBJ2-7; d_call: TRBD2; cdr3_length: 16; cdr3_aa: CASSQDLRGGSYEQYF; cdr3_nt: TGTGCCAGCAGCCAAGATTTGCGGGGGGGGTCCTACGAGCAGTACTTC
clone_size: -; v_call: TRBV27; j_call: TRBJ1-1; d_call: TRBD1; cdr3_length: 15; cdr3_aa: CASSLGSGTGGEAFF; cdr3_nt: TGTGCCAGCAGTTTAGGTTCCGGGACAGGGGGGGAAGCTTTCTTT
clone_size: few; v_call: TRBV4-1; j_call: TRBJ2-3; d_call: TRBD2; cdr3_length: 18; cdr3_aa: CASSQATSGRPDTDTQYF; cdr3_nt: TGCGCCAGCAGCCAGGCTACTAGCGGGAGGCCAGACACAGATACGCAGTATTTT
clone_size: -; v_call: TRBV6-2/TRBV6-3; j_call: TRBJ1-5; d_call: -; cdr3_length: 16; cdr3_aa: CASSYGAVTYNQPQHF; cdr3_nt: TGTGCCAGCAGTTACGGGGCGGTCACCTACAATCAGCCCCAGCATTTT
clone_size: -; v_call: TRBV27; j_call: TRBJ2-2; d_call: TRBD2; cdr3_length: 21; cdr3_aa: CASSKRAGYSGRAVDTGELFF; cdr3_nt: TGTGCCAGCAGTAAGAGGGCGGGATATAGCGGGAGGGCCGTGGACACCGGGGAGCTGTTTTTT
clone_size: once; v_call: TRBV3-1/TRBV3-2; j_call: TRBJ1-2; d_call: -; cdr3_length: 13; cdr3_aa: CASSQVATYGYTF; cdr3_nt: TGTGCCAGCAGCCAAGTTGCGACTTATGGCTACACCTTC
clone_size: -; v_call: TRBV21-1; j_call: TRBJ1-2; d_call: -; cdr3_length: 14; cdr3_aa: CASTPTGQFYGYTF; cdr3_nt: TGTGCCAGCACCCCAACGGGACAGTTCTATGGCTACACCTTC
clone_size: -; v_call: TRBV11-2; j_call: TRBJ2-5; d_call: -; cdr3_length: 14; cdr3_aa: CASSQYSYQETQYF; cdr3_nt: TGTGCCAGCAGCCAGTACAGTTACCAAGAGACCCAGTACTTC
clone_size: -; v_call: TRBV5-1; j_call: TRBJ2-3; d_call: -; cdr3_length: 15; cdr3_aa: CASTPALAGTDTQYF; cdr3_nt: TGCGCCAGCACCCCTGCTTTAGCGGGCACAGATACGCAGTATTTT
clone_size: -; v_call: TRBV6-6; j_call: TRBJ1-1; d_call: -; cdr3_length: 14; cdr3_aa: CASRLQGLNTEAFF; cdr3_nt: TGTGCCAGCAGGCTTCAGGGCCTGAACACTGAAGCTTTCTTT
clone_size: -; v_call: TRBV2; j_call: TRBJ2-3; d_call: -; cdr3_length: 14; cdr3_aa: CASSGGDFTDTQYF; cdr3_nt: TGTGCCAGCAGTGGCGGGGACTTCACAGATACGCAGTATTTT
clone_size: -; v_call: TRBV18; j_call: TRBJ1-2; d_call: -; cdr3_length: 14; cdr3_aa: CASSPPRDNYGYTF; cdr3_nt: TGTGCCAGCTCACCACCGAGGGATAACTATGGCTACACCTTC
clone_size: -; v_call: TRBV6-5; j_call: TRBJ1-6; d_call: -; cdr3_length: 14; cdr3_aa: CASSRTVYNSPLHF; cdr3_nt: TGTGCCAGCAGTCGGACAGTCTATAATTCACCCCTCCACTTT
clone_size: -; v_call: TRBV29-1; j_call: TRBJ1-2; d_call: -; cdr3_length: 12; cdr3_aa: CSVVGGARGYTF; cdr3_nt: TGCAGCGTTGTAGGGGGGGCTCGTGGCTACACCTTC
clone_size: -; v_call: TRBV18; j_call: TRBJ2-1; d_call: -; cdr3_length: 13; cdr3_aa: CASGGFTYNEQFF; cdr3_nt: TGTGCCAGCGGGGGCTTCACCTACAATGAGCAGTTCTTC